Presented here are 14 T cell receptor beta chains from one specimen sequenced in a study of T cells in Graves' hyperthyroidism and ophthalmopathy. RNA transcripts gave rise to amplified TCR beta CDR3 regions. The HTBI set primed first-round TCR CDR3 RT-PCR. Via MiXCR, TCRdb re-called the multiplex PCR reads, giving one row per CDR3 protein. The table records about 640,000 distinct CDR3 sequences, less than 25% of them present only once. Sequenced: blood. These TCRs come from a young man with Graves' ophthalmopathy.

This clonotype was counted at least ten times. The chain links TRBV7-9 to TRBJ2-7; D is possibly TRBD1 (6 bases). Germline CDR1 and CDR2: SEHNR and FQNEAQ (reference sequence). The CDR3 sequence is 16 residues long. Trimming cost V 5 bases and J 1 base, with 18 bases left between them. The CDR3 loop reads CASSALGQGPSYEQYF. The CDR3, as DNA: TGTGCCAGCAGCGCCCTGGGGCAGGGGCCTTCCTACGAGCAGTACTTC.

This chain joins TRBV2 and TRBJ1-2; D is undetermined. This CDR3 spans 13 amino acids. Trimming removed 6 bases from V and 2 bases from J, with 10 bases in between. Germline CDR1 reads SNHLY; CDR2 reads FYNNEI. The DNA of the CDR3 is TGTGCCAGCAGGCTGACACCGAACTATGGCTACACCTTC. The encoded protein is CASRLTPNYGYTF.

This clonotype was picked up a small number of times. The V call is TRBV7-2, the J call TRBJ2-4; D possibly uses TRBD1 or TRBD2 (5 bases each). Germline lookup yields CDR1 SGHTA and CDR2 FQGNSA. The CDR3 covers 17 residues. Trimming pared 4 bases from V and 0 bases from J, leaving 16 bases between. CDR3 sequence (DNA): TGTGCCAGCAGCTCGGTCGTGGGGGTTGGAGCCAAAAACATTCAGTACTTC. Translating it yields CASSSVVGVGAKNIQYF.

V is TRBV20-1 and J is TRBJ2-7; 7 bases map to TRBD2. CDR1 and CDR2 from the germline V gene are DFQATT and SNEGSKA (reference sequence). The CDR3 covers 13 residues. The ends lost 6 bases at V and 2 bases at J; junction bases unmatched: 7. This CDR3 is CSAEFGRTYEQYF. The CDR3 DNA is TGCAGTGCAGAATTCGGGAGGACCTACGAGCAGTACTTC.

V usage is TRBV6-9 and J usage is TRBJ2-1, with D uncertain. The CDR3 contains 15 residues. Looked up from germline, CDR1 is MNHGY and CDR2 is SVAAGI. With 2 bases removed from V and 9 bases from J, the gap between germline ends came to 17 bases. In nucleotides, the CDR3 is TGTGCCAGCAGTTATGGGTTTAGTACTTCGGTTGAGCAGTTCTTC. It encodes CASSYGFSTSVEQFF.

This clonotype has at least ten counts. This chain uses TRBV12-3 or TRBV12-4 with TRBJ2-7; 7 bases align to TRBD1. Trimming took 5 bases from V and 0 from J; bases not matched to a gene: 4. This CDR3 is built from 14 residues. This chain's CDR3 is CASSLTGPSYEQYF. The CDR3 DNA sequence: TGTGCCAGCAGTCTGACAGGGCCCTCCTACGAGCAGTACTTC.

This chain connects TRBV12-3 or TRBV12-4 to TRBJ2-5, with 8 bases fitting TRBD2. With 7 bases clipped from V and 1 base from J, the junction kept 8 bases outside the gene matches. CDR3 length: 15 residues. This chain's CDR3 is CASNRYTSGQETQYF. In nucleotides, the CDR3 is TGTGCCAGCAACCGTTACACTAGCGGCCAAGAGACCCAGTACTTC.

This chain links TRBV27 with TRBJ2-1; 12 bases map to TRBD1. The CDR3 is 16 amino acids. CDR1 is MNHEY and CDR2 is SMNVEV in the germline V gene (reference sequence). After removal of 3 bases from V and 9 bases from J, the junction contained 9 bases not matched to a gene. CDR3 in amino acids: CASSFRPGTGGGEQFF. CDR3 sequence (DNA): TGTGCCAGCAGTTTCCGTCCCGGGACAGGGGGCGGTGAGCAGTTCTTC.

The chain recombines TRBV20-1 with TRBJ2-3; D not certain. The CDR3 extends over 12 amino acids. Trimming removed 7 bases at V and 2 bases at J, with 10 bases between. Germline-derived CDR1 and CDR2 are DFQATT and SNEGSKA (reference sequence). For the CDR3, the DNA is TGCAGTGGGGCTGGGTACACAGATACGCAGTATTTT. It translates to CSGAGYTDTQYF.

Ten or more counts support this clonotype. This chain links TRBV11-1 with TRBJ2-7; TRBD2 aligns across 7 bases. V lost 5 bases to trimming and J lost 2 bases; unmatched junction nucleotides: 6. This CDR3 region has 14 residues. Germline V gives CDR1 SGHAT, CDR2 FQDESV (reference sequence). The CDR3 sequence: CASSLSGKPYEQYF. As DNA, the CDR3 is TGTGCCAGCAGCCTGAGCGGGAAGCCCTACGAGCAGTACTTC.

This clonotype was counted a few times. The V gene is TRBV2, the J gene TRBJ1-1; the D is unclear. Trimming cost V 7 bases and J 8 bases, with 14 bases left between them. Germline lookup yields CDR1 SNHLY and CDR2 FYNNEI. This CDR3 spans 12 amino acids. As DNA, the CDR3 is TGTGCCAGCAAATATTCAGGCTTAGAAGCTTTCTTT. Its translation: CASKYSGLEAFF.

This clonotype was recorded a few times. The rearrangement uses TRBV20-1 and TRBJ2-2; D gene uncertain. Germline loops: CDR1 DFQATT, CDR2 SNEGSKA (reference sequence). Deletions cut 0 bases from V and 1 base from J, with 6 bases between. This CDR3 has 14 residues. The CDR3 protein is CSARDHGNTGELFF. CDR3 sequence (DNA): TGCAGTGCTAGAGATCACGGGAACACCGGGGAGCTGTTTTTT.

This clonotype was seen a single time. The chain joins TRBV7-9 to TRBJ2-2; TRBD2 matches 9 bases. Trimming took 5 bases from V and 1 from J; bases not matched to a gene: 5. This CDR3 has 16 amino acids. Germline V gene data show CDR1 as SEHNR and CDR2 as FQNEAQ (reference sequence). CDR3 residues: CASSRRLAVNTGELFF. Written as DNA, the CDR3 is TGTGCCAGCAGCAGAAGACTAGCGGTGAACACCGGGGAGCTGTTTTTT.

This clonotype was seen more than once but under ten times. V usage is TRBV30 and J usage is TRBJ1-2; D remains unclear. V was trimmed by 4 bases and J by 2 bases, leaving 17 bases between them. The CDR3 is 15 residues long. Germline V gene lookup returns CDR1 GTSNPN and CDR2 SVGIG (reference sequence). CDR3 DNA sequence: TGTGCCTGGATTTCCCCTATCGAGGCGAACTATGGCTACACCTTC. It is translated as CAWISPIEANYGYTF.